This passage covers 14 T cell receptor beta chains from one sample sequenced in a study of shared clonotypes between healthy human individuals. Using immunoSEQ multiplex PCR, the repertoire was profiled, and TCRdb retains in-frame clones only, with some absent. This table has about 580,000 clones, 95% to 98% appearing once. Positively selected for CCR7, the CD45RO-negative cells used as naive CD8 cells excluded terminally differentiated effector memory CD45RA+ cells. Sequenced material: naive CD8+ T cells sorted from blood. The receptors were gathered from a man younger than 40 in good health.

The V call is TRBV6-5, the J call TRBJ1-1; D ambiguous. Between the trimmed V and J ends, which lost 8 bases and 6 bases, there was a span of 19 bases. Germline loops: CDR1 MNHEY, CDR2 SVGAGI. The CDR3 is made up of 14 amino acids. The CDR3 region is CASWERARPAEAFF. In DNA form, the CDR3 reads TGTGCCAGCTGGGAAAGGGCCCGCCCCGCTGAAGCTTTCTTT.

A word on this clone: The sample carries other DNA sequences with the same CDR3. As DNA, the CDR3 is TGCGCCAGCAGCTTGGGAAGGGGGCAAGAGACCCAGTACTTC. It is translated as CASSLGRGQETQYF. The chain recombines TRBV5-1 with TRBJ2-5; D is possibly TRBD1 (6 bases). The germline V and J ends were trimmed by 0 bases and 2 bases, with 8 bases remaining between them. CDR1 and CDR2 from the germline V gene are SGHRS and YFSETQ. CDR3 length: 14 residues.

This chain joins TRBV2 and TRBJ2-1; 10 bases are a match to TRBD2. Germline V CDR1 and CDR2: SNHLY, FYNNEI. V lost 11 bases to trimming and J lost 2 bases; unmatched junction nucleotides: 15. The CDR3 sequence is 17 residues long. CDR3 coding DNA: TGTGCCGGAACCGGGACTAGCGATTTTGCGGCCTACAATGAGCAGTTCTTC. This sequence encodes CAGTGTSDFAAYNEQFF.

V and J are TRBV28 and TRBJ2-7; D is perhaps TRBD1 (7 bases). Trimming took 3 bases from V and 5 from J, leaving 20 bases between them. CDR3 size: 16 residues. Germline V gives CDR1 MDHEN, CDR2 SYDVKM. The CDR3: CASSLDPRGVSHEQYF. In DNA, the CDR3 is TGTGCCAGCAGTTTGGACCCCAGGGGGGTGAGTCACGAGCAGTACTTC.

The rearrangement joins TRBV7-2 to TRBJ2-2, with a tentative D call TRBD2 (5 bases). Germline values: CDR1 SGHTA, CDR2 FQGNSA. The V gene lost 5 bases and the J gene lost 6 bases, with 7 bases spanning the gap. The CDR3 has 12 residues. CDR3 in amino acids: CASSHGAGELFF. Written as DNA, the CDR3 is TGTGCCAGCAGCCACGGGGCCGGGGAGCTGTTTTTT.

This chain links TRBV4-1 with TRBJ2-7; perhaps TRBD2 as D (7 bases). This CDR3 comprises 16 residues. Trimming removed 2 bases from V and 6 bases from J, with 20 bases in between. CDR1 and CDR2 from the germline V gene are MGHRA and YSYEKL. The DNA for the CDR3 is TGCGCCAGCAGCCAACACGGGGGCGGGAGCATTTTCGAGCAGTACTTC. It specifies CASSQHGGGSIFEQYF.

The DNA of the CDR3 is TGTGCCAGCAGCCATTTCAGAGGAGGGGAAAGCTCCTACAATGAGCAGTTCTTC. Protein product: CASSHFRGGESSYNEQFF. This sequence joins TRBV11-2 and TRBJ2-1, with D possibly being TRBD2 (6 bases). Germline CDR1 SGHAT, CDR2 FQNNGV. V was clipped by 5 bases and J by 0 bases, with 20 bases between them. There are 18 residues in the CDR3.

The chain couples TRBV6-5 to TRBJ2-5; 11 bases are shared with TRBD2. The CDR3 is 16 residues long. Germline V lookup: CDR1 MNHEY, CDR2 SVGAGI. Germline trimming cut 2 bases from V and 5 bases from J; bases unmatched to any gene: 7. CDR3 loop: CASSYATSGTRETQYF. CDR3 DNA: TGTGCCAGCAGTTACGCGACTAGCGGGACTCGGGAGACCCAGTACTTC.

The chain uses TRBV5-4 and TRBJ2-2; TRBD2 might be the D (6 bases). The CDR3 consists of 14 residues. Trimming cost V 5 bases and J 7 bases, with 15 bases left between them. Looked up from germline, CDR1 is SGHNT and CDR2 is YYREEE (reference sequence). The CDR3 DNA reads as TGTGCCAGCAGGGATGGGGGGTTGGGCGGGGAGCTGTTTTTT. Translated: CASRDGGLGGELFF.

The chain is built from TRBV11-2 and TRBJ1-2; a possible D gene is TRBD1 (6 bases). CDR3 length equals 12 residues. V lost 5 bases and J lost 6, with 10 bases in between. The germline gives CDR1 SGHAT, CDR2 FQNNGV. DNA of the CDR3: TGTGCCAGCAGCCTCACAGGGAATGGCTACACCTTC. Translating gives CASSLTGNGYTF.

This CDR3 reads CAISDGLPNEQFF. The CDR3 DNA reads as TGTGCCATCAGTGATGGTCTTCCCAATGAGCAGTTCTTC. The gene calls are TRBV10-3 and TRBJ2-1; D not certain. The V gene's germline CDR1 is ENHRY and CDR2 SYGVKD. With 3 bases removed from V and 6 bases from J, the gap between germline ends came to 9 bases. The length of the CDR3 is 13 residues.

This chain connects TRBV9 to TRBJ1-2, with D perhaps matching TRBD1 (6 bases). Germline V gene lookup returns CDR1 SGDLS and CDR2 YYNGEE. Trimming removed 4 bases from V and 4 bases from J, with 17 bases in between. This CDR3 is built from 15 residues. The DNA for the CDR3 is TGTGCCAGCAGCCCAACAGGACAGTCTTCCTATGGCTACACCTTC. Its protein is CASSPTGQSSYGYTF.

The chain's CDR3 is CASSHAGLGKDYEQYF. The DNA for the CDR3 is TGTGCCAGCAGCCACGCGGGACTAGGGAAAGACTACGAGCAGTACTTC. J is TRBJ2-7 and V is TRBV5-4; 8 bases fit TRBD2. This CDR3 comprises 16 residues. The V gene's germline CDR1 is SGHNT and CDR2 YYREEE (reference sequence). Losses at the gene ends were 4 bases for V and 3 bases for J; bases not matched to a gene: 12.

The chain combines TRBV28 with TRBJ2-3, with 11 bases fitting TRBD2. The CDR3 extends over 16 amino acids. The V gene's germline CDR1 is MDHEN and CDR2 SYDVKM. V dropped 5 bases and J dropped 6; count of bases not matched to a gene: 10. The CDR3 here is CASSPLAGVSGDTQYF. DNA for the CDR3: TGTGCCAGCAGTCCACTAGCGGGAGTGTCAGGTGATACGCAGTATTTT.